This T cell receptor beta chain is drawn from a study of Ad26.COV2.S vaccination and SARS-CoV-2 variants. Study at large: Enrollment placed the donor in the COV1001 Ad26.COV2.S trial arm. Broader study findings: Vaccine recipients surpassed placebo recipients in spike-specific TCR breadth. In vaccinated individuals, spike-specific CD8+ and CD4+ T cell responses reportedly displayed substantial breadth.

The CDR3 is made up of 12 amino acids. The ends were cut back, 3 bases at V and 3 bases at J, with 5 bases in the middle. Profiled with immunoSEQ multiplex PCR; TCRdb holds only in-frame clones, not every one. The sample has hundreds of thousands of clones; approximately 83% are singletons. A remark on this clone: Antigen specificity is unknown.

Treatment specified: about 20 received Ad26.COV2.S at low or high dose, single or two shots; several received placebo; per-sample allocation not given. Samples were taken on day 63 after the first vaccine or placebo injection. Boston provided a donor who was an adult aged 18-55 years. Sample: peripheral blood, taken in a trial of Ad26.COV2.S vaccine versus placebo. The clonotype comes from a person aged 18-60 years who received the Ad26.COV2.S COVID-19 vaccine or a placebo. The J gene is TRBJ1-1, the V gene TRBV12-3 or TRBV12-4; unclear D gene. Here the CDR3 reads CASSFRYTEAFF. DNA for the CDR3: TGTGCCAGCAGTTTTCGTTACACTGAAGCTTTCTTT.